This T cell receptor (beta chain) is from a study of memory CD4+ T cells and cytomegalovirus serostatus. Study observations and caveats: Of 150 to 200 reported CMV TCRbeta sequences, about 67 were found in memory CD4+ repertoires.

This CDR3 has 15 residues. Trimming left V 2 bases short and J 10 bases short, with 20 bases between. Germline loops: CDR1 SGHTA, CDR2 FQGNSA. Regarding this clone: Its antigen is as yet unknown.

Data came from immunoSEQ multiplex PCR; TCRdb stores just in-frame clones and leaves some out. In the table there are some 73,000 clones, approximately 78% of which are singletons. The sort gate was single viable CD3+CD4+CD8-CD45RO+ cells for memory CD4+ T cells. This sequence joins TRBV7-2 and TRBJ1-2, with a possible D match to TRBD1 (6 bases). This receptor was taken from an adult in good health and CMV-seropositive. Source material: memory CD4+ T cells from blood. CDR3 DNA: TGTGCCAGCAGCTTATCGGCGGGGGCAAGGGGGGACTACACCTTC. Its protein product is CASSLSAGARGDYTF. Full variable domain (remainder filled in from reference TRBV7-2 and TRBJ1-2): GAGVSQSPSNKVTEKGKDVELRCDPISGHTALYWYRQSLGQGLEFLIYFQGNSAPDKSGLPSDRFSAERTGGSVSTLTIQRTQQEDSAVYLCASSLSAGARGDYTFGSGTRLTVV.